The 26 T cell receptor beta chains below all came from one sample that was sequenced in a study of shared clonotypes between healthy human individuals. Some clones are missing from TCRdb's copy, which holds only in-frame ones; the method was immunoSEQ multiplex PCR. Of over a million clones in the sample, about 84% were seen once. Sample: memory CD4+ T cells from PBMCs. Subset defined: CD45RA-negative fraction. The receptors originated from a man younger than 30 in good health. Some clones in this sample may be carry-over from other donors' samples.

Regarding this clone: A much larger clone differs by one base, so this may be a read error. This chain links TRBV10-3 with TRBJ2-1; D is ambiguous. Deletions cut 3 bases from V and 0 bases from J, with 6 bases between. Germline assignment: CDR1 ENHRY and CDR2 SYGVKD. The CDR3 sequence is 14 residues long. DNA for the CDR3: TGTGCCATCAGTGAAGTGGTCTCCTACAATGAGCAGTTCTTC. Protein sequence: CAISEVVSYNEQFF.

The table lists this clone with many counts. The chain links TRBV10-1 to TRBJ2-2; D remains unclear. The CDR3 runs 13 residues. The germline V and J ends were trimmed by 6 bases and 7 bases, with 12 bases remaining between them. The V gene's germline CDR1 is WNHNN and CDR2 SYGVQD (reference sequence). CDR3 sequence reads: CASSATLGGELFF. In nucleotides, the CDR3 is TGCGCCAGCAGCGCCACCCTTGGCGGGGAGCTGTTTTTT.

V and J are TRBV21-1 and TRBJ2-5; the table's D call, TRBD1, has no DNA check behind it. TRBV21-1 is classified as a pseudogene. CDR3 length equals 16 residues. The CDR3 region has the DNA TGTGCCAGCTGTAAACTGCAGGGGGCCCGGGAGGAGACCCAGTACTTC. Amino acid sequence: CASCKLQGAREETQYF.

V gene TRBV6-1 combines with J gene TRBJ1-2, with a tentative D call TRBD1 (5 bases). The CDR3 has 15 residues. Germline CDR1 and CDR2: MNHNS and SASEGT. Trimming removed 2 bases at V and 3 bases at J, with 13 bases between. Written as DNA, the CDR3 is TGTGCCAGCAGTGAATTCGGAACGGGGGACTATGGCTACACCTTC. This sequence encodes CASSEFGTGDYGYTF.

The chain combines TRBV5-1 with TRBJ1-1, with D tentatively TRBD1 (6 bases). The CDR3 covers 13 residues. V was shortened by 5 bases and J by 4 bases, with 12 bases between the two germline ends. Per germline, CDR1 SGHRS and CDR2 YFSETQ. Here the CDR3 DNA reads TGCGCCAGCAGTTGGACAGTGGGCACTGAAGCTTTCTTT. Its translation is CASSWTVGTEAFF.

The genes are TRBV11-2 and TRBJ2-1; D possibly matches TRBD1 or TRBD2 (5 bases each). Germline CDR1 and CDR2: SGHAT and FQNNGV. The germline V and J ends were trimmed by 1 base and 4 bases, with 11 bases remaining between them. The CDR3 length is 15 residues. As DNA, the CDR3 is TGTGCCAGCAGCTTAGGGCGCGAGGGGTACAATGAGCAGTTCTTC. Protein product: CASSLGREGYNEQFF. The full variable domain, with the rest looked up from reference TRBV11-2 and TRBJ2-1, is EAGVAQSPRYKIIEKRQSVAFWCNPISGHATLYWYQQILGQGPKLLIQFQNNGVVDDSQLPKDRFSAERLKGVDSTLKIQPAKLEDSAVYLCASSLGREGYNEQFFGPGTRLTVL.

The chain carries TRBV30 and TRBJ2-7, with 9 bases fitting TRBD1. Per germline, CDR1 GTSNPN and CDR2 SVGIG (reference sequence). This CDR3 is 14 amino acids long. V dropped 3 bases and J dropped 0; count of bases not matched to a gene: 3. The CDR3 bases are TGTGCCTGGAGGGGGACAGGGAGCTCCTACGAGCAGTACTTC. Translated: CAWRGTGSSYEQYF. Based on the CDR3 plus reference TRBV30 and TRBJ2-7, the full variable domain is SQTIHQWPATLVQPVGSPLSLECTVEGTSNPNLYWYRQAAGRGLQLLFYSVGIGQISSEVPQNLSASRPQDRQFILSSKKLLLSDSGFYLCAWRGTGSSYEQYFGPGTRLTVT.

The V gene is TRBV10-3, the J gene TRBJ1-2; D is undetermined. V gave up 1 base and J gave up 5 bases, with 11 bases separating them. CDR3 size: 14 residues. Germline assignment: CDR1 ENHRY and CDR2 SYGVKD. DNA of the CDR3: TGTGCCATCAGTGAGTTGGGCCCTTTTTATGGCTACACCTTC. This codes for CAISELGPFYGYTF.

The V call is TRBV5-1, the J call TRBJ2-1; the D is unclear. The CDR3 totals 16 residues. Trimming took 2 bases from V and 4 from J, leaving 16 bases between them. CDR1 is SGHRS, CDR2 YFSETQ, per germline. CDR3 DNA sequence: TGCGCCAGCAGCTTTAACGCGCCTGACCTTTACAATGAGCAGTTCTTC. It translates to CASSFNAPDLYNEQFF.

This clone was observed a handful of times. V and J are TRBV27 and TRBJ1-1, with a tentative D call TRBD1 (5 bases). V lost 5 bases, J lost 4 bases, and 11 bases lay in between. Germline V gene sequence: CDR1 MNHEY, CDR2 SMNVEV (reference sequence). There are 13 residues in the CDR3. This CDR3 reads CASSLRVGTEAFF. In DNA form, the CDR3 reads TGTGCCAGCAGTCTCAGGGTGGGCACTGAAGCTTTCTTT.

The CDR3, as DNA: TGCGCCAGCAGCCCCCCGCTGTTGGCGGGGAATGAGCAGTTCTTC. As protein: CASSPPLLAGNEQFF. V gene TRBV4-1 combines with J gene TRBJ2-1; possibly TRBD2 for D (6 bases). V was shortened by 4 bases and J by 7 bases, with 17 bases between the two germline ends. Germline V gene lookup returns CDR1 MGHRA and CDR2 YSYEKL. The CDR3 has 15 amino acids.

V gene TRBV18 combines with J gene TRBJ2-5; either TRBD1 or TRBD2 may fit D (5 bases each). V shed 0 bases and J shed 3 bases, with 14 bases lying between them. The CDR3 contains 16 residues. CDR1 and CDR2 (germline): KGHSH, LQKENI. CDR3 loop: CASSPPYRDAEETQYF. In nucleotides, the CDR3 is TGTGCCAGCTCACCACCATACCGGGACGCAGAAGAGACCCAGTACTTC.

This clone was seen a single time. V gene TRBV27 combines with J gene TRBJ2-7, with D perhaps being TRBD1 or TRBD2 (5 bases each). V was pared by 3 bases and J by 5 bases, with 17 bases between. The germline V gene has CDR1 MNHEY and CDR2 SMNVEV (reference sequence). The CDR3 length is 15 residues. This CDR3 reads CASSFYSRGANEQYF. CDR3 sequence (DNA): TGTGCCAGCAGTTTTTACTCACGAGGGGCCAACGAGCAGTACTTC.

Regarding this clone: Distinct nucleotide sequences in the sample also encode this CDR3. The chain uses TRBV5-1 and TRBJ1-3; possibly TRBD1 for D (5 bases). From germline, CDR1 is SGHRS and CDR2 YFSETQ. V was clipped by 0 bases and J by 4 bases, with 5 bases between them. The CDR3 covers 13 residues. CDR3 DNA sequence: TGCGCCAGCAGCTTGGGGGACGGAAACACCATATATTTT. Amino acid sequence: CASSLGDGNTIYF.

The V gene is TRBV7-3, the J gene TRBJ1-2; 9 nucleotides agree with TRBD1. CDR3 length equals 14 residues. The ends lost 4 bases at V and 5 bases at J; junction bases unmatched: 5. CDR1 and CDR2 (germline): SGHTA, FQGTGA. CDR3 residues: CASSSGQGLYGYTF. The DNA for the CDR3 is TGTGCCAGCAGCTCGGGACAGGGACTTTATGGCTACACCTTC.

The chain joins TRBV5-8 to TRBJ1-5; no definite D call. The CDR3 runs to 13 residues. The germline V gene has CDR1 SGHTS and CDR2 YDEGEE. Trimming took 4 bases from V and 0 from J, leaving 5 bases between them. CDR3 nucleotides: TGTGCCAGCAGCCCGACTAGCAATCAGCCCCAGCATTTT. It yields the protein CASSPTSNQPQHF. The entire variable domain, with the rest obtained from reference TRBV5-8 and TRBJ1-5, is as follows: EAGVTQSPTHLIKTRGQQATLRCSPISGHTSVYWYQQALGLGLQFLLWYDEGEERNRGNFPPRFSGRQFPNYSSELNVNALELEDSALYLCASSPTSNQPQHFGDGTRLSIL.

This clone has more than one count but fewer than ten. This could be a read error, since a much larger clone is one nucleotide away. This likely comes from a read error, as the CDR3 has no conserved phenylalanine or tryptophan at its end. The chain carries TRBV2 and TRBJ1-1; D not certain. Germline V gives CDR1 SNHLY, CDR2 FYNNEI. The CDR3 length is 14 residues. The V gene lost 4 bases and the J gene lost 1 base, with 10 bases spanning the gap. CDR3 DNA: TGTGCCAGCAGTGTCCATCACTCGAACACTGAAGCTTTCCTT. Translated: CASSVHHSNTEAFL.

The CDR3 DNA reads TGTGCCAGCAGCGTACGAGGGAGGAGTGAAGCTTTCTTT. It encodes CASSVRGRSEAFF. J is TRBJ1-1 and V is TRBV9; no reliable D call. The CDR3 has 13 amino acids. Germline lookup yields CDR1 SGDLS and CDR2 YYNGEE. V gave up 1 base and J gave up 7 bases, with 11 bases separating them.

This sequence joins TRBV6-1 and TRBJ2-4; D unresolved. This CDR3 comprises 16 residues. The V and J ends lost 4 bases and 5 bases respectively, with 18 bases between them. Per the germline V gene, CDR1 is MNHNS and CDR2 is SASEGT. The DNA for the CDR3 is TGTGCCAGCAGTGGTAATGGGGTCACGAGCCAAAACATTCAGTACTTC. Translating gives CASSGNGVTSQNIQYF.

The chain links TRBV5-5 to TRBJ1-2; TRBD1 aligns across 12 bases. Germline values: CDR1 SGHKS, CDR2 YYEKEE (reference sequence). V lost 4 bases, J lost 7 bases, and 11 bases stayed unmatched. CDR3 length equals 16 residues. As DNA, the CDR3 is TGTGCCAGCAGCAGCTTACCGGGACAGGGGGCGTTTGGCTACACCTTC. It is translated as CASSSLPGQGAFGYTF.

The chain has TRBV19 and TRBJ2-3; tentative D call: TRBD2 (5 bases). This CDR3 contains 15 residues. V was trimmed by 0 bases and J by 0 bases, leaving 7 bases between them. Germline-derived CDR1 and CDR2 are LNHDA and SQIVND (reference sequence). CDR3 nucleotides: TGTGCCAGTAGTATAGAAGCGGTTAGCACAGATACGCAGTATTTT. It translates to CASSIEAVSTDTQYF.

The CDR3 reads CASSPIRGANTEAFF. The CDR3 region has the DNA TGTGCCAGCAGCCCCATTAGAGGGGCCAACACTGAAGCTTTCTTT. The rearrangement joins TRBV13 to TRBJ1-1; D might be TRBD1 (5 bases). V was clipped by 5 bases and J by 2 bases, with 15 bases between them. Germline V CDR1 and CDR2: PRHDT, FYEKMQ (reference sequence). The CDR3 is 15 amino acids.

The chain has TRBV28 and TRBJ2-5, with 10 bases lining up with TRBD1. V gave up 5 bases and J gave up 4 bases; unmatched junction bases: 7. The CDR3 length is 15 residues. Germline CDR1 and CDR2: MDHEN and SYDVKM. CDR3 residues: CASSLRDRGGETQYF. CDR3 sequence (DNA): TGTGCCAGCAGTCTCCGGGACAGGGGTGGAGAGACCCAGTACTTC.

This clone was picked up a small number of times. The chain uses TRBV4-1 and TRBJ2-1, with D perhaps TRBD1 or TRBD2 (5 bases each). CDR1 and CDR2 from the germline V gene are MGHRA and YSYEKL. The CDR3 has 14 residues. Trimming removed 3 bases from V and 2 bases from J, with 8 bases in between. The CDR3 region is CASSQGPPYNEQFF. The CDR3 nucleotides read TGCGCCAGCAGCCAGGGACCTCCCTACAATGAGCAGTTCTTC.

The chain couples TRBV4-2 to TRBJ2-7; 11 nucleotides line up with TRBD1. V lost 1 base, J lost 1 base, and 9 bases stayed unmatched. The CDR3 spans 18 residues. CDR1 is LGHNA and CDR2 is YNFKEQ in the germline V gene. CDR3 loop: CASSQGAWGTGGSYEQYF. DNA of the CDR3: TGTGCCAGCAGCCAAGGCGCATGGGGGACAGGGGGTTCCTACGAGCAGTACTTC.

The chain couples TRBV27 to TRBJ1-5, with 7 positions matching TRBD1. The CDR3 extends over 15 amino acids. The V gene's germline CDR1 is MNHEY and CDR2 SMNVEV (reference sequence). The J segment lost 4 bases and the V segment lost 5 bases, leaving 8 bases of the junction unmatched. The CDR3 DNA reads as TGTGCCAGCAGTCCTGGACAGGCGAAGAATCAGCCCCAGCATTTT. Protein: CASSPGQAKNQPQHF.